Presented here are 24 T cell receptor beta chains from one specimen sequenced in a study of blood T cells in healthy people across ages. Using a J-beta primer mix together with a sample-barcoded 5' primer, a second PCR was run for about 7 to 12 cycles. TCRdb re-analysed the 5' RACE reads in MiXCR, keeping a single row per CDR3 protein. Of 2 million or so distinct CDR3 sequences listed, less than 50% are singletons. The source material was blood. All receptors derive from a woman in her 40s in good health.

This rearrangement joins TRBV18 to TRBJ2-3; 7 nucleotides match TRBD2. Per germline, CDR1 KGHSH and CDR2 LQKENI. The CDR3 is 16 residues long. With V trimmed by 0 bases and J by 2 bases, 5 bases remained unmatched. The CDR3 DNA reads as TGTGCCAGCTCACCACCTCCGGGGGGATTCACAGATACGCAGTATTTT. This sequence encodes CASSPPPGGFTDTQYF.

A few counts support this clonotype. The V and J genes are TRBV5-1 and TRBJ1-6, with D possibly being TRBD1 (5 bases). Trimming removed 3 bases at V and 7 bases at J, with 11 bases between. Germline assignment: CDR1 SGHRS and CDR2 YFSETQ. The CDR3 loop spans 14 amino acids. The CDR3 bases are TGCGCCAGCAGCTCGGGACCGGGGAATTCACCCCTCCACTTT. Protein product: CASSSGPGNSPLHF.

This clonotype was seen a few times. The chain recombines TRBV12-3 or TRBV12-4 with TRBJ2-3; possible D gene TRBD1, 5 bases. The CDR3 totals 14 residues. Trimming pared 3 bases from V and 4 bases from J, leaving 11 bases between. The CDR3 region is CASSFRAGPDTQYF. As DNA, the CDR3 is TGTGCCAGCAGTTTCAGGGCAGGACCAGATACGCAGTATTTT.

This clonotype occurred a few times. The CDR3, as DNA: TGCGCCAGTCGGACCGGGGAGGAGGGCTACACCTTC. The encoded protein is CASRTGEEGYTF. The chain combines TRBV5-1 with TRBJ1-2; D is unclear. The CDR3 has 12 residues. Trimming pared 8 bases from V and 8 bases from J, leaving 16 bases between. Germline CDR1 SGHRS, CDR2 YFSETQ.

This sequence joins TRBV5-1 and TRBJ1-1, with a weak D call TRBD1 (6 bases). The V gene's germline CDR1 is SGHRS and CDR2 YFSETQ. CDR3 size: 13 residues. Trimming pared 7 bases from V and 2 bases from J, leaving 12 bases between. CDR3 loop: CASGQLINTEAFF. The CDR3 bases are TGCGCCAGCGGACAGCTTATCAACACTGAAGCTTTCTTT. The whole variable domain, filled in from reference TRBV5-1 and TRBJ1-1, reads KAGVTQTPRYLIKTRGQQVTLSCSPISGHRSVSWYQQTPGQGLQFLFEYFSETQRNKGNFPGRFSGRQFSNSRSEMNVSTLELGDSALYLCASGQLINTEAFFGQGTRLTVV.

This clonotype was detected only a few times. The chain combines TRBV2 with TRBJ1-6, with 11 bases aligning to TRBD1. In germline, CDR1 is SNHLY, CDR2 FYNNEI. This CDR3 comprises 15 residues. Losses at the gene ends were 6 bases for V and 9 bases for J; bases not matched to a gene: 7. CDR3 DNA sequence: TGTGCCAGCAGCGCTCGGACAGGGGGCATTTCACCCCTCCACTTT. Translating it yields CASSARTGGISPLHF.

This rearrangement joins TRBV4-3 to TRBJ2-3; 7 bases are shared with TRBD2. The ends lost 0 bases at V and 4 bases at J; junction bases unmatched: 7. The CDR3 is 16 residues long. Germline V lookup: CDR1 LGHNA, CDR2 YSLEER. The DNA for the CDR3 is TGCGCCAGCAGCCAAGAAGCGGCGGGGGAGGCAGATACGCAGTATTTT. It translates to CASSQEAAGEADTQYF.

This sequence joins TRBV6-1 and TRBJ1-6; TRBD1 is a possible D gene (5 bases). Trimming stripped 6 bases from V and 2 bases from J, with 17 bases between. This CDR3 has 17 amino acids. Germline V gene lookup returns CDR1 MNHNS and CDR2 SASEGT. CDR3 residues: CASSLNRDPAYNSPLHF. In DNA, the CDR3 is TGTGCCAGCAGCCTGAACCGGGACCCGGCCTATAATTCACCCCTCCACTTT.

V gene TRBV7-2 combines with J gene TRBJ2-1, with D tentatively TRBD2 (6 bases). Gene TRBJ2-7 matches the end of the DNA better, so the J call may be wrong. This CDR3 comprises 15 residues. Germline CDR1 reads SGHTA; CDR2 reads FQGNSA. The CDR3 is CASRPPGLDYNEQYF. CDR3 nucleotide sequence: TGTGCCAGCAGGCCCCCGGGGTTGGACTACAATGAGCAGTACTTC.

The J gene is TRBJ2-3, the V gene TRBV15, with no clear D. The germline gives CDR1 LNHNV, CDR2 YYDKDF (reference sequence). The CDR3 covers 12 residues. The germline V and J ends were trimmed by 0 bases and 7 bases, with 5 bases remaining between them. CDR3 in DNA: TGTGCCACCAGCAGAGAGTTTAATACGCAGTATTTT. Its protein product is CATSREFNTQYF.

This clonotype was seen once. The V and J genes are TRBV12-5 and TRBJ1-2; no firm D call. This CDR3 has 16 residues. V lost 0 bases and J 0 bases, leaving 11 bases between the germline ends. Germline V lookup: CDR1 LGHNT, CDR2 FRNRAP. The CDR3 loop is CASGLVRADPNYGYTF. The DNA for the CDR3 is TGTGCTAGTGGTTTGGTACGGGCAGACCCTAACTATGGCTACACCTTC.

This sequence joins TRBV6-5 and TRBJ1-1, with 9 positions matching TRBD1. Trimming removed 6 bases from V and 5 bases from J; junction bases left unmatched: 10. Germline CDR1 and CDR2: MNHEY and SVGAGI. The CDR3 runs to 15 residues. CDR3: CASRETTGGETEAFF. The CDR3 DNA reads TGTGCCAGCAGAGAGACTACAGGGGGCGAGACTGAAGCTTTCTTT.

This clonotype was detected only once. The rearrangement links TRBV6-2 or TRBV6-3 to TRBJ2-3; maybe TRBD1 (5 bases). This CDR3 comprises 16 residues. The V end lost 6 bases, the J end lost 3 bases, and 19 bases lay between the germline ends. Germline loops: CDR1 MNHEY, CDR2 SVGEGT. CDR3 sequence: CASRSVREVRTDTQYF. The CDR3 nucleotides read TGTGCCAGCAGATCCGTCAGGGAAGTAAGGACAGATACGCAGTATTTT.

Of note for this clonotype: At one of its ends the junction is not consistent with the germline gene, which may arise from a read error. CDR3 nucleotide sequence: TGTGTCAGCTGGGTAAACCGGGGCACCTACAATGAGCAGTTCTTC. Translation gives CVSWVNRGTYNEQFF. This rearrangement joins TRBV6-6 to TRBJ2-1; D tentatively fits TRBD1 or TRBD2 (5 bases each). In germline, CDR1 is MNHNY, CDR2 SVGAGI (reference sequence). This CDR3 has 15 amino acids.

With respect to this clonotype: A much larger clone differs by one base, so this may be a read error. The chain joins TRBV20-1 to TRBJ2-1, with D possibly TRBD2 on 6 matching bases. The CDR3 covers 14 residues. Germline V gene sequence: CDR1 DFQATT, CDR2 SNEGSKA (reference sequence). This CDR3 is CGASPAGSYNEQFF. The CDR3, as DNA: TGCGGTGCTAGTCCAGCGGGCTCCTACAATGAGCAGTTCTTC.

The V and J genes are TRBV4-3 and TRBJ2-3, with 9 bases identical to TRBD2. Trimming cost V 4 bases and J 4 bases; bases outside gene matches: 6. Per the germline V gene, CDR1 is LGHNA and CDR2 is YSLEER. The CDR3 runs to 15 residues. The CDR3 loop reads CASSRQAGGADTQYF. CDR3 coding DNA: TGCGCCAGCAGCCGCCAAGCGGGGGGAGCAGATACGCAGTATTTT.

As DNA, the CDR3 is TGCAGTGCTAGACGGGTTCTGGACTATGGCTACACCTTC. Residues: CSARRVLDYGYTF. The gene calls are TRBV20-1 and TRBJ1-2; D unresolved. The CDR3 length is 13 residues. Germline V gene lookup returns CDR1 DFQATT and CDR2 SNEGSKA (reference sequence). The V end was cut by 2 bases, the J end by 3 bases, with 10 bases between.

The table lists this clonotype with a few counts. V gene TRBV12-3 or TRBV12-4 combines with J gene TRBJ2-7, with a weak D call TRBD1 (6 bases). Deletions cut 5 bases from V and 5 bases from J, with 10 bases between. There are 12 residues in the CDR3. CDR3 sequence reads: CASSRHRDEQYF. The CDR3 coding sequence is TGTGCCAGCAGTAGACACAGGGACGAGCAGTACTTC.

The gene calls are TRBV6-2 or TRBV6-3 and TRBJ1-2; TRBD1 aligns across 7 bases. V shed 5 bases, J shed 0 bases, and the junction held 6 bases outside the gene matches. Germline loops: CDR1 MNHEY, CDR2 SVGEGT. CDR3 length: 15 amino acids. CDR3 sequence reads: CASSRLDRSNYGYTF. The CDR3 bases are TGTGCCAGCAGTCGATTGGACAGGTCTAACTATGGCTACACCTTC.

A few counts support this clonotype. The chain couples TRBV10-3 to TRBJ2-3; no firm D call. The ends were cut back, 4 bases at V and 0 bases at J, with 20 bases in the middle. Germline V lookup: CDR1 ENHRY, CDR2 SYGVKD. The CDR3 extends over 18 amino acids. CDR3 bases: TGTGCCATCAGTGGAAGTTCATGGTCTCCCACTAGCACAGATACGCAGTATTTT. Translated, it gives CAISGSSWSPTSTDTQYF.

This clonotype showed up just a few times. The chain couples TRBV20-1 to TRBJ2-3; D unclear. The CDR3 is made up of 11 amino acids. V lost 0 bases to trimming and J lost 4 bases, with 2 bases between them. Germline V CDR1 and CDR2: DFQATT, SNEGSKA (reference sequence). The DNA for the CDR3 is TGCAGTGCTAGAGACCCAGATACGCAGTATTTT. Its protein product is CSARDPDTQYF.

This sequence joins TRBV4-3 and TRBJ2-1; TRBD2 agrees at 12 bases. The J segment lost 4 bases and the V segment lost 1 base, leaving 11 bases of the junction unmatched. Looked up from germline, CDR1 is LGHNA and CDR2 is YSLEER. The length of the CDR3 is 19 residues. CDR3 sequence (DNA): TGCGCCAGCAGCCAAGCAGGTCTGTCTAGCGGGGGGGCTTACAATGAGCAGTTCTTC. This codes for CASSQAGLSSGGAYNEQFF.

This chain links TRBV14 with TRBJ1-1; the D is unclear. Germline CDR1 SGHDN, CDR2 FVKESK. The CDR3 is 12 amino acids. V lost 0 bases, J lost 3 bases, and 2 bases lay in between. The CDR3 reads CASSQEYTEAFF. The CDR3, as DNA: TGTGCCAGCAGCCAAGAGTACACTGAAGCTTTCTTT. The full variable domain, rest sourced from reference TRBV14 and TRBJ1-1, is EAGVTQFPSHSVIEKGQTVTLRCDPISGHDNLYWYRRVMGKEIKFLLHFVKESKQDESGMPNNRFLAERTGGTYSTLKVQPAELEDSGVYFCASSQEYTEAFFGQGTRLTVV.

The rearrangement uses TRBV20-1 and TRBJ2-3; TRBD2 is a possible D gene (5 bases). Germline loops: CDR1 DFQATT, CDR2 SNEGSKA (reference sequence). CDR3 size: 16 residues. With 6 bases removed from V and 2 bases from J, the gap between germline ends came to 21 bases. DNA for the CDR3: TGCAGTGCCTGCCTAGTGGAGGTGCGATTCACAGATACGCAGTATTTT. Translation gives CSACLVEVRFTDTQYF.